The 25 T cell receptor beta chains below all came from one sample that was sequenced in a study of T-cell memory formation after mild COVID-19. TCRdb analysed the 5' RACE reads with MiXCR anew, one entry per CDR3 protein. The sample has 200,000 to 250,000 distinct CDR3 sequences, about 9.2% seen once. Sequencing input: PBMCs or a T cell subset sorted from them (not recorded which). Every receptor here comes from a man aged 18 to 29 who had mild COVID-19 (a few samples of this study predate the infection). Cell type and time point are not known.

The chain uses TRBV4-2 and TRBJ2-7, with a tentative D call TRBD2 (7 bases). Trimming took 5 bases from V and 5 from J, leaving 19 bases between them. CDR1 is LGHNA, CDR2 YNFKEQ, per germline. The CDR3 runs to 15 residues. CDR3: CASSARSGTFDEQYF. DNA of the CDR3: TGTGCCAGCAGCGCCAGAAGCGGGACATTCGACGAGCAGTACTTC.

The J gene is TRBJ2-1, the V gene TRBV5-1; either TRBD1 or TRBD2 may fit D (5 bases each). With 0 bases removed from V and 8 bases from J, the gap between germline ends came to 12 bases. Germline V lookup: CDR1 SGHRS, CDR2 YFSETQ. CDR3 length: 14 residues. The chain's CDR3 is CASSLEPGSDEQFF. The CDR3, as DNA: TGCGCCAGCAGCTTGGAGCCAGGGAGCGATGAGCAGTTCTTC. The variable domain in full, completed from reference TRBV5-1 and TRBJ2-1, reads KAGVTQTPRYLIKTRGQQVTLSCSPISGHRSVSWYQQTPGQGLQFLFEYFSETQRNKGNFPGRFSGRQFSNSRSEMNVSTLELGDSALYLCASSLEPGSDEQFFGPGTRLTVL.

This clonotype was observed a handful of times. This rearrangement joins TRBV20-1 to TRBJ2-5; maybe TRBD2 (6 bases). The V end lost 3 bases, the J end lost 5 bases, and 13 bases lay between the germline ends. The CDR3 has 13 amino acids. Germline lookup yields CDR1 DFQATT and CDR2 SNEGSKA (reference sequence). Written as DNA, the CDR3 is TGCAGTGCTAGCACTAGCCGGGGGGAGACCCAGTACTTC. Protein: CSASTSRGETQYF.

This clonotype was detected only a few times. This rearrangement joins TRBV5-1 to TRBJ2-7; D perhaps matches TRBD1 (6 bases). CDR1 is SGHRS and CDR2 is YFSETQ in the germline V gene. V lost 3 bases, J lost 6 bases, and 16 bases lay in between. This CDR3 is built from 14 residues. CDR3 nucleotide sequence: TGCGCCAGCAGCTCCCGAGGACAGTCGGGCGAGCAGTACTTC. This codes for CASSSRGQSGEQYF.

The chain combines TRBV30 with TRBJ1-1; the match to TRBD1 covers 9 bases. The CDR3 spans 14 residues. Trimming at V came to 7 bases and at J to 1 base, leaving 7 bases not matched to a gene. From germline, CDR1 is GTSNPN and CDR2 SVGIG (reference sequence). The DNA of the CDR3 is TGTGCCTACACACAGGGGGCCTGGAACACTGAAGCTTTCTTT. This translates into CAYTQGAWNTEAFF.

This clonotype was recorded a few times. The chain joins TRBV10-3 to TRBJ2-5; 8 nucleotides agree with TRBD2. Germline loops: CDR1 ENHRY, CDR2 SYGVKD. The J segment lost 4 bases and the V segment lost 2 bases, leaving 6 bases of the junction unmatched. This CDR3 spans 15 amino acids. CDR3 loop: CAISELPGGGETQYF. The CDR3 DNA reads TGTGCCATCAGTGAGCTCCCCGGGGGGGGAGAGACCCAGTACTTC.

The genes are TRBV7-3 and TRBJ1-4; D call uncertain. The germline gives CDR1 SGHTA, CDR2 FQGTGA. The CDR3 length is 12 residues. The V and J ends lost 5 bases and 3 bases respectively, with 4 bases between them. As DNA, the CDR3 is TGTGCCAGCAGCCGCCCTAATGAAAAACTGTTTTTT. Translated, it gives CASSRPNEKLFF. The variable domain in full, with the rest retrieved from reference TRBV7-3 and TRBJ1-4, is GAGVSQTPSNKVTEKGKYVELRCDPISGHTALYWYRQSLGQGPEFLIYFQGTGAADDSGLPNDRFFAVRPEGSVSTLKIQRTERGDSAVYLCASSRPNEKLFFGSGTQLSVL.

This clonotype was seen ten or more times. In DNA form, the CDR3 reads TGTGCCAGCAGTTTTAGGGCTAGAGAGGGCCCAGATACGCAGTATTTT. Its protein is CASSFRAREGPDTQYF. The chain is built from TRBV12-3 or TRBV12-4 and TRBJ2-3; weak D call: TRBD2 (5 bases). V gave up 3 bases and J gave up 4 bases, with 17 bases separating them. The CDR3 contains 16 residues.

This clonotype was counted many times. The V gene is TRBV6-5, the J gene TRBJ1-2; weak D call: TRBD1 (5 bases). V lost 4 bases, J lost 5 bases, and 20 bases lay in between. Germline CDR1 and CDR2: MNHEY and SVGAGI. The CDR3 runs 16 residues. CDR3 nucleotide sequence: TGTGCCAGCAGTTTCGTACACTCGACAGCCTCTTATGGCTACACCTTC. This codes for CASSFVHSTASYGYTF.

In its sample, this clonotype was seen a few times. The chain employs TRBV11-2 and TRBJ2-1, with D uncertain. The germline V and J ends were trimmed by 1 base and 7 bases, with 11 bases remaining between them. The CDR3 runs to 14 residues. Germline V CDR1 and CDR2: SGHAT, FQNNGV. CDR3 sequence reads: CASSLGGVENEQFF. The CDR3 nucleotides read TGTGCCAGCAGCTTAGGTGGGGTAGAGAATGAGCAGTTCTTC.

This clonotype was seen only a few times. The chain uses TRBV7-3 and TRBJ2-3, with 10 positions matching TRBD1. V was pared by 5 bases and J by 6 bases, with 11 bases of the junction left unmatched. The CDR3 runs to 16 residues. Germline assignment: CDR1 SGHTA and CDR2 FQGTGA. For the CDR3, the DNA is TGTGCCAGCAGCCTCGCCCCGGGACAGGGGACGGATACGCAGTATTTT. It codes for CASSLAPGQGTDTQYF. The full variable domain, with the rest looked up from reference TRBV7-3 and TRBJ2-3, is GAGVSQTPSNKVTEKGKYVELRCDPISGHTALYWYRQSLGQGPEFLIYFQGTGAADDSGLPNDRFFAVRPEGSVSTLKIQRTERGDSAVYLCASSLAPGQGTDTQYFGPGTRLTVL.

The gene calls are TRBV19 and TRBJ1-2; D is undetermined. The CDR3 spans 11 residues. The germline V and J ends were trimmed by 3 bases and 13 bases, with 12 bases remaining between them. CDR1 is LNHDA, CDR2 SQIVND, per germline (reference sequence). The CDR3 spells CASSITGSLTF. The CDR3 nucleotides read TGTGCCAGTAGTATCACCGGGAGCCTCACCTTC.

Here the CDR3 DNA reads TGTGCCAGCAGTTTTGGGGCTGGGAAGCGGACTGAAGCTTTCTTT. Its protein product is CASSFGAGKRTEAFF. V gene TRBV6-5 combines with J gene TRBJ1-1; a possible D gene is TRBD1 (5 bases). This CDR3 has 15 amino acids. In germline, CDR1 is MNHEY, CDR2 SVGAGI. Trimming pared 4 bases from V and 5 bases from J, leaving 17 bases between.

The sample holds a few counts of this clonotype. The J gene is TRBJ2-7, the V gene TRBV7-2; 9 nucleotides agree with TRBD2. The CDR3 sequence is 18 residues long. Germline V gene lookup returns CDR1 SGHTA and CDR2 FQGNSA. Trimming cost V 0 bases and J 2 bases; bases outside gene matches: 11. The CDR3 region is CASSLAAGLAGPTYEQYF. The CDR3 DNA follows: TGTGCCAGCAGCTTAGCGGCAGGGCTAGCGGGGCCAACCTACGAGCAGTACTTC.

This clonotype was seen a few times. The chain employs TRBV5-1 and TRBJ1-2; D remains ambiguous. The ends were cut back, 4 bases at V and 0 bases at J, with 4 bases in the middle. CDR3 size: 12 residues. Germline CDR1 and CDR2: SGHRS and YFSETQ. CDR3 region: CASSGSNYGYTF. The CDR3, as DNA: TGCGCCAGCAGCGGTTCTAACTATGGCTACACCTTC.

This clonotype was counted many times. V usage is TRBV12-3 or TRBV12-4 and J usage is TRBJ1-2, with a weak D call TRBD1 (5 bases). This CDR3 is built from 16 residues. V lost 3 bases and J lost 2, with 16 bases in between. In DNA form, the CDR3 reads TGTGCCAGCAGTTTGAAAATGGGGGGAATCAACTATGGCTACACCTTC. Protein product: CASSLKMGGINYGYTF.

This clonotype has at least ten counts. The CDR3, as DNA: TGCGCCAGCAGCCGAACCTCGGTCGGAGACTACAATGAGCAGTTCTTC. It is translated as CASSRTSVGDYNEQFF. V and J are TRBV5-1 and TRBJ2-1, with no clear D. The CDR3 runs 16 residues. Per germline, CDR1 SGHRS and CDR2 YFSETQ. V lost 4 bases, J lost 3 bases, and 17 bases lay in between.

This clonotype was picked up many times. The DNA of the CDR3 is TGTGCCAGCAAACTAGACCCCCGGAGCACTGAAGCTTTCTTT. This encodes CASKLDPRSTEAFF. The chain employs TRBV12-3 or TRBV12-4 and TRBJ1-1; D is unclear. The length of the CDR3 is 14 residues. V was pared by 7 bases and J by 4 bases, with 16 bases between.

This clonotype was found many times. This chain connects TRBV28 to TRBJ2-4; maybe TRBD1 (6 bases). Germline V CDR1 and CDR2: MDHEN, SYDVKM. Trimming stripped 4 bases from V and 7 bases from J, with 17 bases between. The CDR3 extends over 15 amino acids. The CDR3 sequence is CASSSTQGWWNIQYF. Here the CDR3 DNA reads TGTGCCAGCAGTTCGACCCAGGGGTGGTGGAACATTCAGTACTTC.

This chain uses TRBV7-3 with TRBJ1-2; 10 bases are shared with TRBD1. The CDR3 contains 17 residues. V lost 5 bases to trimming and J lost 7 bases; unmatched junction nucleotides: 16. Germline V gene sequence: CDR1 SGHTA, CDR2 FQGTGA. Here the CDR3 reads CASSPYGTGDSGGGYTF. The CDR3 coding sequence is TGTGCCAGCAGCCCGTACGGGACAGGGGATTCTGGGGGTGGCTACACCTTC.

This clonotype has ten or more counts. This rearrangement joins TRBV5-1 to TRBJ2-7; D possibly uses TRBD1 or TRBD2 (5 bases each). Germline assignment: CDR1 SGHRS and CDR2 YFSETQ. This CDR3 comprises 15 residues. Trimming pared 4 bases from V and 0 bases from J, leaving 14 bases between. The CDR3 DNA reads as TGCGCCAGCAGCCAGGCTGGGGGTTTCTCCTACGAGCAGTACTTC. Protein sequence: CASSQAGGFSYEQYF.

To note about this clonotype: One end of the junction fails to match germline, which may point to a read error. The chain is built from TRBV5-6 and TRBJ1-1; D is possibly TRBD1 (5 bases). The CDR3 contains 15 residues. CDR1 is SGHDT, CDR2 YYEEEE, per germline. CDR3 sequence reads: CASRLGGRLSTEAFF. The CDR3 region has the DNA TGTGCCAGCAGATTGGGGGGACGGTTGAGCACTGAAGCTTTCTTT.

This clonotype was seen a few times. The gene calls are TRBV20-1 and TRBJ1-1, with no clear D. Trimming took 4 bases from V and 0 from J, leaving 9 bases between them. Per germline, CDR1 DFQATT and CDR2 SNEGSKA (reference sequence). The CDR3 sequence is 13 residues long. This CDR3 reads CSANWALNTEAFF. The CDR3 DNA reads as TGCAGTGCTAACTGGGCATTGAACACTGAAGCTTTCTTT.

This clonotype was picked up a small number of times. The rearrangement links TRBV2 to TRBJ1-4, with D possibly being TRBD1 (6 bases). This CDR3 contains 15 residues. V was trimmed by 3 bases and J by 5 bases, leaving 13 bases between them. The V gene's germline CDR1 is SNHLY and CDR2 FYNNEI. The CDR3 here is CASSDIGTPNEKLFF. The CDR3 DNA is TGTGCCAGCAGTGATATAGGGACACCGAATGAAAAACTGTTTTTT.

Only a few counts were recorded for this clonotype. This rearrangement joins TRBV24-1 to TRBJ2-2, with D possibly TRBD1 on 5 matching bases. V lost 4 bases and J lost 6, with 11 bases in between. Looked up from germline, CDR1 is KGHDR and CDR2 is SFDVKD. CDR3 size: 14 residues. The CDR3 loop reads CATSEPRVSGELFF. CDR3 nucleotides: TGTGCCACCAGTGAACCCAGGGTATCCGGGGAGCTGTTTTTT.